This T cell receptor (beta chain) derives from a study of blood T cell repertoires in COVID-19 (dated by TCRdb to about 2020). The study in broad terms: The collaborator samples originated in the United States, Italy and Spain and spanned the acute and convalescent phases of COVID-19. The repertoires were made available in a free public database intended to serve as a resource for research on the immune response to SARS-CoV-2. Deeply sampled blood TCRbeta repertoires from subjects exposed to, actively infected with, or recovered from COVID-19 were included in the dataset. Where available, HLA class I and class II types were taken from metadata supplied by the sample provider and were not determined by assay-based typing. The prospective study material was composed of cDNA or gDNA derived from T cells, B-cell-depleted T cells, or PBMCs. The samples were drawn from two sources: the first 160 participants of the ongoing ImmuneRACE study, and 1,200 or so subjects contributed by 6 global collaborators. A de-identified subject ID, COVID-19 status, age in years and sex were almost always included in the sample metadata.

Collaborating institutions collected whole blood in K2EDTA tubes following their own protocols. For TCRbeta analysis, collaborator samples were shipped as frozen whole blood, as isolated PBMCs, or as DNA extracted from either sample type. Comments on this clone: Its specific antigen is unknown. No base quality information exists; no much larger clone differs at one position.

What the work shows at the level of the full study, not this receptor alone: Clinical and demographic metadata were provided uncurated, with the amount varying by source and participant.

Trimming accounts for 7 bases at V and 4 bases at J, while the number of junction bases matched to no gene is 12. The germline V gene provides CDR1 MNHEY and CDR2 SVGAGI. Including the terminal cysteine and phenylalanine, the CDR3 comprises 15 residues. Of all the DNA, just the CDR3 is kept, 45 bases in frame from base 1. TCRbeta CDR3 regions were amplified from genomic DNA using the immunoSEQ Assay, a bias-controlled multiplex PCR. The original pipeline was this. Nucleated cell counts per sample were estimated from amplification of reference gene primers within the assay. To quantify the absolute abundance of each unique TCRbeta CDR3 rearrangement, sequence reads were collapsed and filtered. Productive Simpson clonality was computed per sample as the square root of Simpson's diversity index over productive rearrangements. The immuneACCESS repertoire file appears here via TCRdb, limited to in-frame rearrangements. These files lack a portion of the clones; in checked studies, under half of the deficit traces to unresolved V genes, and the cause of the others is not known. The V and J calls and clone size were taken over from that table, and D and trimming were inferred from the DNA. Present in this sample are over 100,000 clones, more than 75% of which were seen just once. The top ten clonotypes cover 4.5% of the sample.

This receptor was identified in a man in his forties with acute or convalescent COVID-19. Source material: peripheral blood. The sequence joins TRBV6-5 to TRBJ1-2; 7 of the junction bases match TRBD1. Here the CDR3 is given as CASTTTGRRSYGYTF. The base sequence is TGTGCCAGCACTACGACAGGGCGTAGATCCTATGGCTACACCTTC.